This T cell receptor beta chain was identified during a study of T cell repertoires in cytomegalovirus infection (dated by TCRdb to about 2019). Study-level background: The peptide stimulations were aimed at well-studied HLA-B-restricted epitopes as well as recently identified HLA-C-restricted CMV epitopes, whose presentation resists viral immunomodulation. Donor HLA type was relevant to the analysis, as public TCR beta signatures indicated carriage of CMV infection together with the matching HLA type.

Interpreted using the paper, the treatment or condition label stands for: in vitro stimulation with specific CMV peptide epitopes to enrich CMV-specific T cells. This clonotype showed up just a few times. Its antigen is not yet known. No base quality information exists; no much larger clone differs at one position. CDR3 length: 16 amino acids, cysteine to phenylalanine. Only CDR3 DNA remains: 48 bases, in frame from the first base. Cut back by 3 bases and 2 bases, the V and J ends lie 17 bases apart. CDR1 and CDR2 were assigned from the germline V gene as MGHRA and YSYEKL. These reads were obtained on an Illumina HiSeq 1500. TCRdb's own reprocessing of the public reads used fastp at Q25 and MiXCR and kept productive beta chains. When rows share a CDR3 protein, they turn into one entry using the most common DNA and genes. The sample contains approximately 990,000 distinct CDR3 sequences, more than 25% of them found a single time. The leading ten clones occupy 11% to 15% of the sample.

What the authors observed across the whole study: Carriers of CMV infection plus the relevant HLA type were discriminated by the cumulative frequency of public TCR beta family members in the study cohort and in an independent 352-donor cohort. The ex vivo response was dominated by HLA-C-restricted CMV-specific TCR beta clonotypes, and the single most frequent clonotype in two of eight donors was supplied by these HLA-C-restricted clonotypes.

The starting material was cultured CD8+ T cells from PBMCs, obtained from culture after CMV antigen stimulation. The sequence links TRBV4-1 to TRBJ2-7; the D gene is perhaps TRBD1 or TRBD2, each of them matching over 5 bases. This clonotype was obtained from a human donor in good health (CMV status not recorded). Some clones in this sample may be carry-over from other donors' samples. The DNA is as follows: TGCGCCAGCAGCCAGGGGGTCCAGGGCCTACCCTACGAGCAGTACTTC. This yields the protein CASSQGVQGLPYEQYF.